This T cell receptor (beta chain) derives from a study of shared clonotypes between healthy human individuals. Whole-study context: Each donor had three CD4 naive, three CD4 memory, two CD8 naive and one CD8 memory plate. Study-wide points: Rarefaction showed that sequencing of sorted subsets was incomplete (despite large depth). Lower generation probabilities were found for non-shared clonotypes than for those shared by all four donors.

Some clones are missing from TCRdb's copy, which holds only in-frame ones; the method was immunoSEQ multiplex PCR. The repertoire has approximately 1,000,000 clones, 75% to 85% of them found once; the top ten carry roughly 0.56%. Worth noting for this clone: Its antigen is undetermined.

Only Caucasian adults living in Nashville, Tennessee served as donors. The specimen sequenced was memory CD4+ T cells from PBMCs. Documented subset: CD45RA-negative fraction. This receptor was obtained from a man between 18 and 35 years old in good health. Some clones in this sample may be carry-over from other donors' samples.

CDR3 nucleotide sequence: TGTGCCAGCAGTTACTCGGCAGGAGAGAACACTGAAGCTTTCTTT. This sequence encodes CASSYSAGENTEAFF. The chain couples TRBV6-5 to TRBJ1-1; D is uncertain. Trimming left V 0 bases short and J 1 base short, with 9 bases between. Germline CDR1 and CDR2: MNHEY and SVGAGI. The length of the CDR3 is 15 residues.